This is a list of T cell receptor beta chains from one sample in a study of high-grade serous ovarian cancer treatment subgroups. Produced via immunoSEQ multiplex PCR; TCRdb's table is partial and in-frame only. In the table there are about 16,000 clones, 73% of which are singletons. The sample taken for sequencing was tumor tissue. The receptor source for this set is a human donor with high-grade serous ovarian cancer. Each CDR3 is given with its conserved first and last residue. D genes are given only for firm matches. Clone size is given for some rows only: seen once, a few or many times, or a class if the clone is expanded.

cdr3_length: 14; d_call: NA; clone_size: NA; v_call: TRBV6-5; j_call: TRBJ1-4; cdr3_nt: TGTGCCAGCACCCGGGCCTCAACTAATGAAAAACTGTTTTTT; cdr3_aa: CASTRASTNEKLFF
cdr3_length: 15; d_call: NA; clone_size: few; v_call: TRBV19; j_call: TRBJ2-2; cdr3_nt: TGTGCCAGTACTCAGCGATGGGGGGGCGACGGGGAGCTGTTTTTT; cdr3_aa: CASTQRWGGDGELFF
cdr3_length: 15; d_call: TRBD2; clone_size: NA; v_call: TRBV4-3; j_call: TRBJ2-7; cdr3_nt: TGCGCCAGCAGCCTCTCGATGGGCGGGGGCTACGAGCAGTACTTC; cdr3_aa: CASSLSMGGGYEQYF
cdr3_length: 17; d_call: NA; clone_size: once; v_call: TRBV21-1; j_call: TRBJ2-5; cdr3_nt: TGTGCCAGCAGCACTACGGTGGAGGCGACCTCCCAAGAGACCCAGTACTTC; cdr3_aa: CASSTTVEATSQETQYF
cdr3_length: 14; d_call: TRBD1; clone_size: once; v_call: TRBV19; j_call: TRBJ1-2; cdr3_nt: TGTGCCAGTAGTATACACAGGGGGAACTATGGCTACACCTTC; cdr3_aa: CASSIHRGNYGYTF
cdr3_length: 14; d_call: TRBD2; clone_size: NA; v_call: TRBV5-1; j_call: TRBJ2-1; cdr3_nt: TGCGCCAGCACGACTAGCGGAGCCTACAATGAGCAGTTCTTC; cdr3_aa: CASTTSGAYNEQFF
cdr3_length: 15; d_call: TRBD2; clone_size: NA; v_call: TRBV6-4; j_call: TRBJ2-3; cdr3_nt: TGTGCCAGCAGTGAGAGTCTAGCGGGGGGGGATACGCAGTATTTT; cdr3_aa: CASSESLAGGDTQYF
cdr3_length: 14; d_call: NA; clone_size: NA; v_call: TRBV6-1; j_call: TRBJ2-1; cdr3_nt: TGTGCCAGCAGTGAAGGTTGGGAGTACAATGAGCAGTTCTTC; cdr3_aa: CASSEGWEYNEQFF
cdr3_length: 16; d_call: NA; clone_size: NA; v_call: TRBV21-1; j_call: TRBJ1-3; cdr3_nt: TGTGCCAGCAGCAACGGGCAGGGAGCCATTGGAAACACCATATATTTT; cdr3_aa: CASSNGQGAIGNTIYF
cdr3_length: 15; d_call: NA; clone_size: NA; v_call: TRBV6-1; j_call: TRBJ2-7; cdr3_nt: TGTGCCAGCCGCCAAGTACCACAGGGTACCTACGAGCAGTACTTC; cdr3_aa: CASRQVPQGTYEQYF
cdr3_length: 13; d_call: NA; clone_size: once; v_call: TRBV9; j_call: TRBJ2-3; cdr3_nt: TGTGCCAGCAGCGTGGCAGTCACAGATACGCAGTATTTT; cdr3_aa: CASSVAVTDTQYF
cdr3_length: 14; d_call: NA; clone_size: few; v_call: TRBV5-1; j_call: TRBJ1-1; cdr3_nt: TGCGCCAGCAGCTTGGCCGGGGGATACACTGAAGCTTTCTTT; cdr3_aa: CASSLAGGYTEAFF